The clone carrying this TCR beta chain was detected only once. CDR3 length equals 16 residues. Germline V gene sequence: CDR1 SGHNT, CDR2 YYREEE (reference sequence). After removal of 4 bases from V and 5 bases from J, the junction contained 11 bases not matched to a gene. Produced via immunoSEQ multiplex PCR; TCRdb's table is partial and in-frame only. The repertoire holds around 160,000 clones, with 90% as singletons. The data stem from a study of blood T cell repertoires in COVID-19. Across the whole study: There were acute and convalescent COVID-19 samples, and they came from the United States, Italy and Spain. From T cells, B-cell-depleted T cells, or PBMCs came the material, which was cDNA or gDNA.

Sequencing was done on a sample of peripheral blood. The gene calls are TRBV5-4 and TRBJ2-5; 10 positions match TRBD1. The sequence came from a man between 60 and 75 years old with active or convalescent COVID-19. The CDR3 here is CASSDGRQGARETQYF. CDR3 in DNA: TGTGCCAGCAGCGATGGGAGACAGGGGGCTCGGGAGACCCAGTACTTC.